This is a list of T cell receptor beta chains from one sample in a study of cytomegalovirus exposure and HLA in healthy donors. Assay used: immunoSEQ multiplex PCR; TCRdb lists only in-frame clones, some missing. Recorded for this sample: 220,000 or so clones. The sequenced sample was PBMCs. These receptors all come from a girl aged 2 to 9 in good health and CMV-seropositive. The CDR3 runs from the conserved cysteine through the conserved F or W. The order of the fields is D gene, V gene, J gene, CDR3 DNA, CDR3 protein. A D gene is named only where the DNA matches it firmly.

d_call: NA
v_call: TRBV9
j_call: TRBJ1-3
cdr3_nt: TGTGCCAGCAGCGACCGGGACACACAATCTGGAAACACCATATATTTT
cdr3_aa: CASSDRDTQSGNTIYF

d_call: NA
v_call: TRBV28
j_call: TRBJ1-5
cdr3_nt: TGTGCCAGCAGTCAGAATCAGCCCCAGCATTTT
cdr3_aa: CASSQNQPQHF

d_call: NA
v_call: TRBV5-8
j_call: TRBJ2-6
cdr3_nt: TGTGCCAGCAGCTTAGACACTTCTGGGGCCAACGTCCTGACTTTC
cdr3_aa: CASSLDTSGANVLTF

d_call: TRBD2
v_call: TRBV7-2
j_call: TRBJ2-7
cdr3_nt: TGTGCCAGCAGCTTAGTTTGGCGGGAGACGGAAGAGCAGTACTTC
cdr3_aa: CASSLVWRETEEQYF

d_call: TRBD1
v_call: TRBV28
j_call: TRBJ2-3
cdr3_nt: TGTGCCAGCAGTCACGGACAGGGGGTTCGCACAGATACGCAGTATTTT
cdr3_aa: CASSHGQGVRTDTQYF

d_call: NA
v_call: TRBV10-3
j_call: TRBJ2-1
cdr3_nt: TGTGCCATCAGTGCCCGGGGGGCCGGCTACAATGAGCAGTTCTTC
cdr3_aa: CAISARGAGYNEQFF

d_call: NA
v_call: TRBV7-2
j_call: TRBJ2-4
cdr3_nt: TGTGCCAGCAGCTTACTAGGATGGTCGGCGGGAGCCAAAAACATTCAGTACTTC
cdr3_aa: CASSLLGWSAGAKNIQYF

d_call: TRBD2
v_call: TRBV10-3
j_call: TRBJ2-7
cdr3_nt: TGTGCCATCAGGCTAGCGGGATTTGGAGAGCAGTACTTC
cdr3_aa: CAIRLAGFGEQYF

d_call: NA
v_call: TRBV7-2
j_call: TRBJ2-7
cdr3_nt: TGTGCCAGCAGCTTAGGGCAGGGGCGAATCTACGAGCAGTACTTC
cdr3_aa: CASSLGQGRIYEQYF

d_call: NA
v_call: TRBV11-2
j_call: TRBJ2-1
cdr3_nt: TGTGCCAGCAGCTTAGTCGATGAGCAGTTCTTC
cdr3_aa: CASSLVDEQFF

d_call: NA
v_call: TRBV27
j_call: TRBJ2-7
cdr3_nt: TGTGCCAGCAGTCACTCCCTAGAACCCCCCTACGAGCAGTACTTC
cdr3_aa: CASSHSLEPPYEQYF

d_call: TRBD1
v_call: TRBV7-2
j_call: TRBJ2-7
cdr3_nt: TGTGCCAGCAGCTCACCCGGGACAGCCTACGAGCAGTACTTC
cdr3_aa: CASSSPGTAYEQYF

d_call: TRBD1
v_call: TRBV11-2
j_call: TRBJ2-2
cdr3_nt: TGTGCCAGCAGCCTCCGACAGGGCCACACCGGGGAGCTGTTTTTT
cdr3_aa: CASSLRQGHTGELFF

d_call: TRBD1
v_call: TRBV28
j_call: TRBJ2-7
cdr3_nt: TGTGCCAGCCGCCGGGGGACAGGCCCCCACGAGCAGTACTTC
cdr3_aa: CASRRGTGPHEQYF

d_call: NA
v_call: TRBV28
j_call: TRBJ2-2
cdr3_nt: TGTGCCAGCAGTTTATTGGTAGCAGCTGGGAGTTTGGCACCGGGGGAGCTGTTTTTT
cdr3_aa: CASSLLVAAGSLAPGELFF

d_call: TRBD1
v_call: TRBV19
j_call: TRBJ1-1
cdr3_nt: TGTGCCAGTAAAAGGGGGCCTGGCACTGAAGCTTTCTTT
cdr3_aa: CASKRGPGTEAFF

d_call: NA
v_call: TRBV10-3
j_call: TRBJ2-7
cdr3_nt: TGTGCCATCAGCGAGAATCCCGACTACTACGAGCAGTACTTC
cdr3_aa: CAISENPDYYEQYF

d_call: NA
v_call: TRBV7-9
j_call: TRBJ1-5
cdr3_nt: TGTGCCAGCAGCTCGTCCGACACGCTCAATCAGCCCCAGCATTTT
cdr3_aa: CASSSSDTLNQPQHF

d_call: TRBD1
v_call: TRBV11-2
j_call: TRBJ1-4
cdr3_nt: TGTGCCAGCAGCTTGGGATCCGGGACAGGGGGTGAAAAACTGTTTTTT
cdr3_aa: CASSLGSGTGGEKLFF

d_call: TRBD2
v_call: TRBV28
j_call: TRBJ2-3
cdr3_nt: TGTGCCAGCCAGAACACAGGGAAGACTAGCGGGAGATTGTCAGATACGCAGTATTTT
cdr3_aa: CASQNTGKTSGRLSDTQYF

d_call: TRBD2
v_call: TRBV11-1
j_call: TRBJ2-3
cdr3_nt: TGTGCCAGCAGCTTTGTTTCGCTAGCGGGAGATGAATCGGATACGCAGTATTTT
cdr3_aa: CASSFVSLAGDESDTQYF

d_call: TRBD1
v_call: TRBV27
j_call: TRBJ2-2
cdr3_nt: TGTGCCAGCAGACTCGACAGGGTACGGACCGGGGAGCTGTTTTTT
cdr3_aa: CASRLDRVRTGELFF